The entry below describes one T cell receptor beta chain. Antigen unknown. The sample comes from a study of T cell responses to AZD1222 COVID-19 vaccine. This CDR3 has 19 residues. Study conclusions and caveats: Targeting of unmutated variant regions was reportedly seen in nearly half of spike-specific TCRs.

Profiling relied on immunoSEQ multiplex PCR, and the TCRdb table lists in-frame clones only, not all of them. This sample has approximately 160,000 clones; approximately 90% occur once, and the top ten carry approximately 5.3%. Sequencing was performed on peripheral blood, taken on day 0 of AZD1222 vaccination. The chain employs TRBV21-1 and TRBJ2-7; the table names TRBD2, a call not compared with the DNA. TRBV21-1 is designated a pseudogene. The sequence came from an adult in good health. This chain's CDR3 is CASSKARTSGEWGSYEQYF. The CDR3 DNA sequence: TGTGCCAGCAGCAAAGCCCGGACTAGCGGGGAGTGGGGCTCCTACGAGCAGTACTTC.